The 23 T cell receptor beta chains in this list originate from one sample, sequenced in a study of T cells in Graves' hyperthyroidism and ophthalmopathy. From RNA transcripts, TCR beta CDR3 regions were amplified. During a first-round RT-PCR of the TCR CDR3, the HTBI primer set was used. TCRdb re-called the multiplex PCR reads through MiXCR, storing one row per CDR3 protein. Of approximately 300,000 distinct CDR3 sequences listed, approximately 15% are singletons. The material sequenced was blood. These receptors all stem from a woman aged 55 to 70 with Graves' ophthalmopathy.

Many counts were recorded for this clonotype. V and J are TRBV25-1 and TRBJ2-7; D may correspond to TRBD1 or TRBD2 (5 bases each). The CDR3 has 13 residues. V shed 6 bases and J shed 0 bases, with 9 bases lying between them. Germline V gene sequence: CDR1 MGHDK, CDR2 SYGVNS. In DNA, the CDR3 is TGTGCCAGCAGGGGACCCAGCTCCTACGAGCAGTACTTC. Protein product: CASRGPSSYEQYF.

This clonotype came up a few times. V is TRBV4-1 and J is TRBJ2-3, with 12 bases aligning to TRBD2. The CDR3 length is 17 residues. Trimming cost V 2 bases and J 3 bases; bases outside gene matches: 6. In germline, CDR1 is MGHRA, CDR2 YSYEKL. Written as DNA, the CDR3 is TGCGCCAGCAGCCAAAAACTAGCGGGGGGACTTACAGATACGCAGTATTTT. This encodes CASSQKLAGGLTDTQYF.

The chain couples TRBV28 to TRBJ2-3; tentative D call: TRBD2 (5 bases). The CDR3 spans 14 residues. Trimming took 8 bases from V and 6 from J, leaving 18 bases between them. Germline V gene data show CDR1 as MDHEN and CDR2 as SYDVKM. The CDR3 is CASYKGRSEDTQYF. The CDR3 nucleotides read TGTGCCAGCTACAAAGGGAGAAGCGAGGATACGCAGTATTTT.

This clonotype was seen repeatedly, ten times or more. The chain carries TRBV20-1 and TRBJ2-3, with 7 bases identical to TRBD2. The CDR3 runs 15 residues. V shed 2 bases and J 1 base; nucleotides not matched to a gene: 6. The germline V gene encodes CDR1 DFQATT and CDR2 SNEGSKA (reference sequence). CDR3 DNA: TGCAGTGCTAGAACCGGGACTATAGGCACAGATACGCAGTATTTT. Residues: CSARTGTIGTDTQYF.

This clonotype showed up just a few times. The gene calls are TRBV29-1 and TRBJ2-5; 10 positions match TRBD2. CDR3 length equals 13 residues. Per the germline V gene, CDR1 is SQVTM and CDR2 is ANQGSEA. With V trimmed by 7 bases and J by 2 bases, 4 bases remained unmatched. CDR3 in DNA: TGCAGCGCGAAAGCGGGAGGGCAAGAGACCCAGTACTTC. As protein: CSAKAGGQETQYF.

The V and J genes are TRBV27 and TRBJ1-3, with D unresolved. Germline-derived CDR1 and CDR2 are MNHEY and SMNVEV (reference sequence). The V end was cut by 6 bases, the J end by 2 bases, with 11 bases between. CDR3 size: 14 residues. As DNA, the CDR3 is TGTGCCAGCAGAGCAAGCGGCCCTGGAAACACCATATATTTT. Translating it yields CASRASGPGNTIYF.

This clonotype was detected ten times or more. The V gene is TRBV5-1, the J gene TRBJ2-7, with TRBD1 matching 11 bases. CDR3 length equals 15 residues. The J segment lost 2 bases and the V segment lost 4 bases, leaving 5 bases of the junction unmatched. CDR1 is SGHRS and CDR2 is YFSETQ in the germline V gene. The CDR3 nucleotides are TGCGCCAGCAGCCCGACGGGACAGGGGGCCTACGAGCAGTACTTC. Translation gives CASSPTGQGAYEQYF.

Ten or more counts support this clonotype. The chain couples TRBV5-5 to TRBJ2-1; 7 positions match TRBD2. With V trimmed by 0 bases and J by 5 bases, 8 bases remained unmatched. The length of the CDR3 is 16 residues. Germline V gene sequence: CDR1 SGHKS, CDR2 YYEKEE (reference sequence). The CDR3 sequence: CASSLAVPSGHNEQFF. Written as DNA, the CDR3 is TGTGCCAGCAGCTTGGCCGTCCCTAGCGGTCACAATGAGCAGTTCTTC.

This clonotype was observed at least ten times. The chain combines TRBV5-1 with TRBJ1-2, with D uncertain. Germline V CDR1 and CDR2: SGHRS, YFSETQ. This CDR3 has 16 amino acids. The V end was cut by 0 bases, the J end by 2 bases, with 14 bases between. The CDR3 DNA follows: TGCGCCAGCAGCTTGGCTTCCGGGCCTGCGAACTATGGCTACACCTTC. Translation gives CASSLASGPANYGYTF. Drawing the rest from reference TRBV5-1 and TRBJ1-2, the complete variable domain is KAGVTQTPRYLIKTRGQQVTLSCSPISGHRSVSWYQQTPGQGLQFLFEYFSETQRNKGNFPGRFSGRQFSNSRSEMNVSTLELGDSALYLCASSLASGPANYGYTFGSGTRLTVV.

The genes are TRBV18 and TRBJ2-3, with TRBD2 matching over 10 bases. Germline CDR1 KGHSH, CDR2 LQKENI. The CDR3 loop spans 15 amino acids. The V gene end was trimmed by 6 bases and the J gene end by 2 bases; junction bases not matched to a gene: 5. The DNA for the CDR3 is TGTGCCAGCTCCCATCTAGCGGGAGTCACAGATACGCAGTATTTT. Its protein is CASSHLAGVTDTQYF.

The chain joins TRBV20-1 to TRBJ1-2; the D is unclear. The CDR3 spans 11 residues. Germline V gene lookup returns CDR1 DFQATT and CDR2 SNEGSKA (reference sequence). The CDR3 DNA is TGCAGCGAACAGCAACCCTATGGCTACACCTTC. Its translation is CSEQQPYGYTF.

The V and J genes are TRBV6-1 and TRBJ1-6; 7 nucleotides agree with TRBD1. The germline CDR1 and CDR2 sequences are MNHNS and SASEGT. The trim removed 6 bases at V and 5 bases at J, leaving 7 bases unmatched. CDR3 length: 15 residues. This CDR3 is CASSSTGQNNSPLHF. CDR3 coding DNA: TGTGCCAGCAGCTCGACAGGGCAGAATAATTCACCCCTCCACTTT.

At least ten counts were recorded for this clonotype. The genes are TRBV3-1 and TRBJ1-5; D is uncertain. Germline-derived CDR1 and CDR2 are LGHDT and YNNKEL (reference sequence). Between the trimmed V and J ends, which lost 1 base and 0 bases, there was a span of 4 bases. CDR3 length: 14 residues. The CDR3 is CASSQGGSNQPQHF. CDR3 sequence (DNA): TGTGCCAGCAGCCAAGGCGGTAGCAATCAGCCCCAGCATTTT.

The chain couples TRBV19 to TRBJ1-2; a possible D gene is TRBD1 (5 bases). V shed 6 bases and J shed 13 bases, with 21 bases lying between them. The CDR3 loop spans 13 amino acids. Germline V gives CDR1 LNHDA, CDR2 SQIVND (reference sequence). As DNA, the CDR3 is TGTGCCAGTAGCATTAACGGGGACGGGGAGTCCACCTTC. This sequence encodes CASSINGDGESTF.

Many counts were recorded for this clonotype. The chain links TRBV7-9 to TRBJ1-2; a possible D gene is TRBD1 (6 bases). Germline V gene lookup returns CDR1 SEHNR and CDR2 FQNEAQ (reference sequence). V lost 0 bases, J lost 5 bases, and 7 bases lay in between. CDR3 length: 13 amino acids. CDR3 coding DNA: TGTGCCAGCAGCTTAGCCACAGGGTATGGCTACACCTTC. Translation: CASSLATGYGYTF.

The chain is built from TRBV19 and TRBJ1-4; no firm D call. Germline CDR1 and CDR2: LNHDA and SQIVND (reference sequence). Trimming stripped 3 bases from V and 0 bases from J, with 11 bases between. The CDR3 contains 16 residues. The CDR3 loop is CASSIPQDATNEKLFF. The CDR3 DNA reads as TGTGCCAGTAGTATTCCCCAGGACGCAACTAATGAAAAACTGTTTTTT.

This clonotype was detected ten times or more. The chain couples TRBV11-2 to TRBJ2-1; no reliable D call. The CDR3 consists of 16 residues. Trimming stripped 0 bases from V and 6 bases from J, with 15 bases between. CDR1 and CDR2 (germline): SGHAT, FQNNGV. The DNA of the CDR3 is TGTGCCAGCAGCTTAGATCTGGGTATAGGCAGCAATGAGCAGTTCTTC. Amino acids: CASSLDLGIGSNEQFF.

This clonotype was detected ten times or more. The CDR3 region is CASSPTNRGPYFHYGYTF. CDR3 in DNA: TGTGCCAGCAGTCCTACAAACAGGGGGCCTTATTTTCATTATGGCTACACCTTC. The J gene is TRBJ1-2, the V gene TRBV2; TRBD1 matches 9 bases. The germline V gene encodes CDR1 SNHLY and CDR2 FYNNEI. The CDR3 is made up of 18 amino acids. Trimming took 5 bases from V and 5 from J; bases not matched to a gene: 18.

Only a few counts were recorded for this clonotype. CDR3 residues: CASSDARGTYNSPLHF. As DNA, the CDR3 is TGTGCCAGCAGCGATGCCAGGGGCACCTATAATTCACCCCTCCACTTT. The J gene is TRBJ1-6, the V gene TRBV9, with D possibly being TRBD1 (6 bases). Trimming removed 3 bases from V and 2 bases from J, with 12 bases in between. CDR1 is SGDLS, CDR2 YYNGEE, per germline. This CDR3 spans 16 amino acids.

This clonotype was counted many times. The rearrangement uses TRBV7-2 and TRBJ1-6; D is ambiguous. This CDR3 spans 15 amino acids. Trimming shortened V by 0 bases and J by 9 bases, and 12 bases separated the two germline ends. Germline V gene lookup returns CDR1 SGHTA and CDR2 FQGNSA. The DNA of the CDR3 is TGTGCCAGCAGCTTAGCGGGTGCAGTAAGTTCACCCCTCCACTTT. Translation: CASSLAGAVSSPLHF.

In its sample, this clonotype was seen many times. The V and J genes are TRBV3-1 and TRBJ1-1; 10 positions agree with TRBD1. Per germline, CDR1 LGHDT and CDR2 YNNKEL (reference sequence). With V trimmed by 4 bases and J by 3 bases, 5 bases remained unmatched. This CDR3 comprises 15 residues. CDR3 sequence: CASSPTTGGYTEAFF. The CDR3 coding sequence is TGTGCCAGCAGCCCCACGACAGGGGGCTACACTGAAGCTTTCTTT.

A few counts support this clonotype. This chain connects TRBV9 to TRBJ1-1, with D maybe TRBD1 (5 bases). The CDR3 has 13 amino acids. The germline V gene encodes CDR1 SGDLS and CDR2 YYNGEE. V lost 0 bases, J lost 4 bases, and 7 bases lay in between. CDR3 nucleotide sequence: TGTGCCAGCAGCGTAGCAGGGAGCACTGAAGCTTTCTTT. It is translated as CASSVAGSTEAFF.

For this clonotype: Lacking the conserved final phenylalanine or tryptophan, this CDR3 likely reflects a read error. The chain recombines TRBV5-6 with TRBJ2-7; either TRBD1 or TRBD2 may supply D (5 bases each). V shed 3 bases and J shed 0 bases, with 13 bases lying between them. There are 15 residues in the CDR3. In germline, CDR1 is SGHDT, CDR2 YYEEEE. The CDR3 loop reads CASSSRDGDSYEQYL. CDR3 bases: TGTGCCAGCAGCTCCCGGGACGGGGACTCCTACGAGCAGTACCTC.